The T cell receptor beta chain described here comes from a study of cytomegalovirus exposure and HLA in healthy donors. Amplification used 60 Vbeta primers and 13 Jbeta primers. Generated by immunoSEQ multiplex PCR, the TCRdb table keeps only in-frame clones and is missing some. The sample contains 140,000 or so clones, 80% of which appear only once. J gave up 8 bases and V 6 bases, and 12 bases lay outside the gene matches. CDR1 is MNHEY, CDR2 SVGAGI, per germline. This CDR3 spans 15 amino acids. The sequence was obtained from a man aged 35-49 years in good health and CMV-seronegative. Sequenced sample: PBMCs. The chain employs TRBV6-5 and TRBJ1-2; 10 bases line up with TRBD1. The CDR3, as DNA: TGTGCCAGCAGGCGAAATCGGGACAGGGGTTTCGGCTACACCTTC. This codes for CASRRNRDRGFGYTF.